Reported below is one T cell receptor (beta chain). This clone was picked up a small number of times. It lacks a known antigen. Within one base of it there is no much larger clone, and no base qualities were kept. Each collaborating institution followed its own protocols to collect whole blood in K2EDTA tubes. For TCRbeta analysis, collaborators shipped samples in one of three forms: frozen whole blood, isolated PBMCs, or DNA extracted from either of those sample types. TCRbeta CDR3 regions were amplified from genomic DNA by means of the immunoSEQ Assay, a bias-controlled multiplex PCR. In the authors' own workflow: Within the assay, amplification of reference gene primers was used to estimate how many nucleated cells each sample contained. To quantify the absolute abundance of each unique TCRbeta CDR3 rearrangement, sequence reads were collapsed and filtered. For each sample, productive Simpson clonality was calculated by taking the square root of Simpson's diversity index across productive rearrangements. Not all clones reach the TCRdb copy of this immuneACCESS table, which keeps in-frame sequences only. Checked studies attribute under half of the gap to unresolved V genes and leave the rest unexplained. V and J calls and clone size are given by that table; D and trimming were obtained from the DNA. Counted in this sample were over 200,000 clones; around three quarters of them appeared once. Around 3.4% of the sample rests with the top ten.

This specimen belongs to a study of blood T cell repertoires in COVID-19 (TCRdb year 2020). In the study overall: The collaborator samples originated in the United States, Italy and Spain and spanned the acute and convalescent phases of COVID-19. The material from the prospective study consisted of cDNA or gDNA derived from T cells, B-cell-depleted T cells, or PBMCs. Subjects who had been exposed to COVID-19, were actively infected with it, or had recovered from it provided the deeply sampled blood TCRbeta repertoires that made up the dataset. A freely available public database, intended as a resource for researchers studying the immune response to SARS-CoV-2, is where the repertoires were released. The samples were drawn from the first 160 participants of the ongoing ImmuneRACE study and from 1,254 subjects provided by 6 global collaborators. A de-identified subject ID, COVID-19 status, age in years and sex were almost always included in the sample metadata. Where available, HLA class I and class II types were obtained from metadata supplied by the sample provider rather than from assay-based typing.

The research as a whole found: The amount of clinical and demographic metadata varied by source and participant and was provided uncurated.

Looking up the germline V gene yields CDR1 SGHRS and CDR2 YFSETQ. The CDR3 contains 16 residues, cysteine and phenylalanine counted. Only the CDR3 portion is preserved as DNA: 48 bases, with reading frame beginning at the first base. The germline V end is reduced by 3 bases and the J end by 6 bases; junction bases left unmatched: 6. The rearranged chain carries TRBV5-1 and TRBJ2-2; 12 central bases correspond to TRBD2. The source of this sequence is a woman of 80 years or more with acute or convalescent COVID-19. The sequenced sample was peripheral blood. Here the CDR3 is given as CASSSQGLAGAGELFF. The sequenced DNA: TGCGCCAGCAGCTCACAGGGACTAGCGGGCGCCGGGGAGCTGTTTTTT. Supplemented by the reference TRBV5-1 and TRBJ2-2 proteins around the CDR3, the complete variable domain is KAGVTQTPRYLIKTRGQQVTLSCSPISGHRSVSWYQQTPGQGLQFLFEYFSETQRNKGNFPGRFSGRQFSNSRSEMNVSTLELGDSALYLCASSSQGLAGAGELFFGEGSRLTVL.